The 26 T cell receptor beta chains below come from one sample, sequenced in a study of blood T cell repertoires in COVID-19. The table came from immunoSEQ multiplex PCR; TCRdb's copy has only in-frame clones and leaves some out. The data show 300,000 to 450,000 clones, with around 87% seen just once and 1% held by the top ten. Sequenced input: PBMCs or T cells enriched from blood (not recorded which). These receptor sequences come from a man between 18 and 29 years old who had recovered from COVID-19.

Comment on this clone: The same CDR3 also results from other DNA sequences found in this sample. The rearrangement uses TRBV28 and TRBJ1-2; D gene uncertain. The CDR3 runs to 12 residues. Germline CDR1 MDHEN, CDR2 SYDVKM. V was clipped by 6 bases and J by 1 base, with 6 bases between them. The CDR3, as DNA: TGTGCCAGCAGCCTAAGTAACTATGGCTACACCTTC. Its translation: CASSLSNYGYTF.

The chain joins TRBV19 to TRBJ2-7; a weak D match, TRBD2 (6 bases). V was clipped by 2 bases and J by 1 base, with 15 bases between them. Germline assignment: CDR1 LNHDA and CDR2 SQIVND (reference sequence). This CDR3 is built from 16 residues. The CDR3 loop is CASSILGGAGSYEQYF. CDR3 sequence (DNA): TGTGCCAGTAGTATACTCGGCGGGGCTGGGTCCTACGAGCAGTACTTC.

The chain recombines TRBV14 with TRBJ2-5; 8 positions match TRBD1. Germline V lookup: CDR1 SGHDN, CDR2 FVKESK. The CDR3 covers 14 residues. After removal of 5 bases from V and 2 bases from J, the junction contained 4 bases not matched to a gene. CDR3 DNA sequence: TGTGCCAGCAGCAGACAGGGGAGTCAAGAGACCCAGTACTTC. It is translated as CASSRQGSQETQYF.

The chain combines TRBV5-4 with TRBJ1-3; a possible D gene is TRBD1 (6 bases). Per germline, CDR1 SGHNT and CDR2 YYREEE (reference sequence). Trimming took off 4 bases at V and 3 bases at J, with 17 bases between the two ends. This CDR3 is 16 amino acids long. The CDR3 DNA is TGTGCCAGCAGCCCTAATCTAGAAGGGGGTGGAAACACCATATATTTT. It yields the protein CASSPNLEGGGNTIYF.

This clone was detected only once. The genes are TRBV10-2 and TRBJ2-3, with unresolved D. CDR1 and CDR2 (germline): WSHSY, SAAADI. Trimming cost V 3 bases and J 10 bases, with 11 bases left between them. The CDR3 has 12 amino acids. CDR3 sequence (DNA): TGCGCCAGCAGTGACCCCCAGGTGGCGCAGTATTTT. It encodes CASSDPQVAQYF.

This clone was detected only once. The gene calls are TRBV21-1 and TRBJ1-1; the listed D gene, TRBD1, was not tested against the DNA. TRBV21-1 has pseudogene status. The CDR3 is 14 residues long. The CDR3 protein is CASTLDRGLTEAFF. The CDR3 coding sequence is TGTGCCAGCACCTTGGACAGGGGATTGACTGAAGCTTTCTTT.

The rearrangement uses TRBV5-1 and TRBJ2-5; D may be TRBD2 (6 bases). Looked up from germline, CDR1 is SGHRS and CDR2 is YFSETQ. Deletions cut 7 bases from V and 4 bases from J, with 14 bases between. The CDR3 is made up of 13 amino acids. The CDR3 spells CASSLGGIETQYF. CDR3 DNA: TGCGCCAGCTCCCTGGGGGGTATAGAGACCCAGTACTTC.

This rearrangement joins TRBV3-1 (or the pseudogene TRBV3-2) to TRBJ1-2, with 9 bases identical to TRBD1. The trim removed 4 bases at V and 1 base at J, leaving 1 base unmatched. CDR1 LGHDT and CDR2 YNNKEL come from the germline V gene (reference sequence). The CDR3 contains 14 residues. The CDR3 loop is CASSPGQGNYGYTF. Here the CDR3 DNA reads TGTGCCAGCAGCCCGGGACAGGGTAACTATGGCTACACCTTC.

The chain is built from TRBV9 and TRBJ2-2; 9 bases agree with TRBD2. Germline V gives CDR1 SGDLS, CDR2 YYNGEE. Losses at the gene ends were 3 bases for V and 6 bases for J; bases not matched to a gene: 6. This CDR3 region has 15 residues. The CDR3 sequence is CASSGTSGLAGELFF. The CDR3 DNA reads TGTGCCAGCAGCGGAACTAGCGGGTTGGCCGGGGAGCTGTTTTTT.

The gene calls are TRBV6-5 and TRBJ2-7; 7 bases align to TRBD1. After removal of 5 bases from V and 9 bases from J, the junction contained 16 bases not matched to a gene. This CDR3 region has 15 residues. Germline loops: CDR1 MNHEY, CDR2 SVGAGI. CDR3 bases: TGTGCCAGCAGTCGGGATTTAAGGGTACAGGGGACGCAGTACTTC. Amino acids: CASSRDLRVQGTQYF.

The chain is built from TRBV5-1 and TRBJ1-2; 10 bases map to TRBD1. Germline trimming cut 6 bases from V and 8 bases from J; bases unmatched to any gene: 7. From germline, CDR1 is SGHRS and CDR2 YFSETQ. The CDR3 is made up of 13 amino acids. The CDR3 sequence: CASNSGTGEGYTF. CDR3 DNA sequence: TGCGCCAGCAACTCCGGGACAGGGGAAGGCTACACCTTC. The full variable domain, its missing parts supplied by reference TRBV5-1 and TRBJ1-2, is KAGVTQTPRYLIKTRGQQVTLSCSPISGHRSVSWYQQTPGQGLQFLFEYFSETQRNKGNFPGRFSGRQFSNSRSEMNVSTLELGDSALYLCASNSGTGEGYTFGSGTRLTVV.

The chain is built from TRBV6-5 and TRBJ2-7, with TRBD2 identical over 7 bases. Unmatched junction bases numbered 4, after V lost 5 bases and J lost 6 bases. This CDR3 spans 12 amino acids. Looked up from germline, CDR1 is MNHEY and CDR2 is SVGAGI. CDR3 in DNA: TGTGCCAGCAGTCGAGAGCGGGGCGAGCAGTACTTC. This sequence encodes CASSRERGEQYF.

This clone showed up just once. CDR3 amino acids: CASSQVRASEQYF. The CDR3 coding sequence is TGCGCCAGCAGCCAAGTTCGAGCATCAGAGCAGTACTTC. The chain carries TRBV4-1 and TRBJ2-7; D unresolved. The germline CDR1 and CDR2 sequences are MGHRA and YSYEKL. The CDR3 has 13 residues. Trimming left V 1 base short and J 7 bases short, with 11 bases between.

The chain employs TRBV25-1 and TRBJ2-7, with a possible D match to TRBD2 (5 bases). The germline V and J ends were trimmed by 6 bases and 6 bases, with 18 bases remaining between them. This CDR3 spans 14 amino acids. Germline V lookup: CDR1 MGHDK, CDR2 SYGVNS. As DNA, the CDR3 is TGTGCCAGCAGCCCCAGATGGACCGAGGGCGAGCAGTACTTC. This encodes CASSPRWTEGEQYF.

The chain carries TRBV28 and TRBJ1-2; tentatively, D is TRBD1 (5 bases). Trimming left V 5 bases short and J 1 base short, with 11 bases between. Germline V gives CDR1 MDHEN, CDR2 SYDVKM. The CDR3 runs to 14 residues. CDR3 nucleotides: TGTGCCAGCAGTGGGGCAGCGAATAACTATGGCTACACCTTC. Its protein product is CASSGAANNYGYTF.

This chain connects TRBV6-5 to TRBJ1-4; no reliable D call. The ends were cut back, 8 bases at V and 8 bases at J, with 12 bases in the middle. Germline V CDR1 and CDR2: MNHEY, SVGAGI. CDR3 size: 12 residues. The CDR3 bases are TGTGCCAGCTGTCGGGGAAACGAAAAACTGTTTTTT. It yields the protein CASCRGNEKLFF.

The rearrangement joins TRBV6-2 or TRBV6-3 to TRBJ2-1; the D is unclear. Trimming took 5 bases from V and 4 from J, leaving 9 bases between them. CDR1 is MNHEY, CDR2 SVGEGT, per germline. The CDR3 spans 13 residues. CDR3 sequence: CASSLDKYNEQFF. The CDR3 DNA reads TGTGCCAGCAGTCTTGACAAGTACAATGAGCAGTTCTTC.

The chain carries TRBV7-8 and TRBJ1-2, with 10 bases that match TRBD1. CDR1 is SGHVS, CDR2 FQNEAQ, per germline. The CDR3 runs to 18 residues. Losses at the gene ends were 5 bases for V and 8 bases for J; bases not matched to a gene: 20. In DNA, the CDR3 is TGTGCCAGCAGCCCAAACCTAGACAGGGGGCGAAGAACGAGGGGCTACACCTTC. Translating gives CASSPNLDRGRRTRGYTF. Drawing the rest from reference TRBV7-8 and TRBJ1-2, the complete variable domain is GAGVSQSPRYKVAKRGQDVALRCDPISGHVSLFWYQQALGQGPEFLTYFQNEAQLDKSGLPSDRFFAERPEGSVSTLKIQRTQQEDSAVYLCASSPNLDRGRRTRGYTFGSGTRLTVV.

The chain is built from TRBV5-6 and TRBJ1-3, with no clear D. The V end lost 4 bases, the J end lost 3 bases, and 5 bases lay between the germline ends. Germline-derived CDR1 and CDR2 are SGHDT and YYEEEE. CDR3 length: 12 residues. CDR3 residues: CASSASGNTIYF. The CDR3 DNA reads TGTGCCAGCAGCGCCAGTGGAAACACCATATATTTT.

The chain couples TRBV12-3 or TRBV12-4 to TRBJ1-4; D perhaps matches TRBD1 (5 bases). V was shortened by 6 bases and J by 10 bases, with 15 bases between the two germline ends. This CDR3 comprises 13 residues. CDR3 nucleotides: TGTGCCAGCAGCACGAGCGGGGGGGGAAAACTGTTTTTT. Translated: CASSTSGGGKLFF.

The genes are TRBV28 and TRBJ2-3; 11 bases agree with TRBD2. The CDR3 covers 17 residues. The V gene's germline CDR1 is MDHEN and CDR2 SYDVKM. V gave up 5 bases and J gave up 5 bases; unmatched junction bases: 12. CDR3 coding DNA: TGTGCCAGCAGTCCGTTAGCGGGAGGGGAAAGGGGAGATACGCAGTATTTT. It encodes CASSPLAGGERGDTQYF.

V usage is TRBV19 and J usage is TRBJ2-2; a weak D match, TRBD2 (6 bases). The CDR3 is made up of 15 amino acids. Trimming cost V 6 bases and J 4 bases, with 15 bases left between them. Germline assignment: CDR1 LNHDA and CDR2 SQIVND (reference sequence). The CDR3 region has the DNA TGTGCCAGTAGGGCGGGAACCTCGAGCACCGGGGAGCTGTTTTTT. It specifies CASRAGTSSTGELFF.

The chain combines TRBV19 with TRBJ2-1; 13 nucleotides match TRBD2. Germline V CDR1 and CDR2: LNHDA, SQIVND (reference sequence). The CDR3 sequence is 15 residues long. The junction had 7 bases not matched to a gene; V was cut back by 9 bases and J by 5 bases. The DNA for the CDR3 is TGTGCCAGCAGGACTAGCGGGAGTGAAAACAATGAGCAGTTCTTC. This translates into CASRTSGSENNEQFF.

The chain has TRBV12-3 or TRBV12-4 and TRBJ1-5; D uncertain. Trimming removed 6 bases from V and 6 bases from J, with 9 bases in between. There are 12 residues in the CDR3. The CDR3 DNA sequence: TGTGCCAGCAGGGATGCGGGTCAGCCCCAGCATTTT. Translating gives CASRDAGQPQHF.

This chain joins TRBV2 and TRBJ1-1; maybe TRBD1 (5 bases). Trimming pared 2 bases from V and 1 base from J, leaving 11 bases between. Germline V lookup: CDR1 SNHLY, CDR2 FYNNEI. There are 15 residues in the CDR3. CDR3 coding DNA: TGTGCCAGCAGTGAACAAGGGGTTCAGAACACTGAAGCTTTCTTT. Protein product: CASSEQGVQNTEAFF.

V usage is TRBV28 and J usage is TRBJ1-5, with unresolved D. Germline lookup yields CDR1 MDHEN and CDR2 SYDVKM. The CDR3 is 12 residues long. Trimming stripped 9 bases from V and 5 bases from J, with 11 bases between. The CDR3 bases are TGTGCCAGTGAGGAGGAGCATCAGCCCCAGCATTTT. Translation: CASEEEHQPQHF.